This record covers a single TCR beta chain. The data were obtained in a study of CD8 T cells in Susac syndrome. RNA in amounts of about 0.45 to 1 ug was reverse transcribed with random hexamers. TCRdb reanalysed the immunoSEQ multiplex PCR reads using MiXCR and keeps one entry per CDR3 protein. The profile shows 75,000 to 95,000 distinct CDR3 sequences, approximately 93% of them singletons. Material for sequencing was CD8+ T cells from PBMCs. The TCR was taken from a human donor with Susac syndrome.

The CDR3: CASSRTSGSRDEQFF. The CDR3 DNA reads TGTGCCAGCAGTAGGACTAGCGGGAGTCGGGATGAGCAGTTCTTC. The rearrangement joins TRBV28 to TRBJ2-1; 13 nucleotides line up with TRBD2. The CDR3 is made up of 15 amino acids. V dropped 5 bases and J dropped 8; count of bases not matched to a gene: 6. Germline lookup yields CDR1 MDHEN and CDR2 SYDVKM.